This T cell receptor beta chain emerged from a study of identical twins (TCRdb year 2016). Notes on the research overall: TCR alpha and beta repertoires from monozygotic twins, unrelated adults of various ages and cord blood were deep-sequenced to test whether fetal clonotypes persist. To rule out contamination, the twin experiments were replicated at different times with different library preparation protocols. General study outcomes and caveats: Out-of-frame TCR alpha sharing in monozygotic twins was systematically underestimated by recombination models, whereas sharing between unrelated individuals was in agreement with the recombination models. Fewer insertions were carried by abundant cord blood beta clonotypes, a similar but weaker trend appeared in young adult naive repertoires, and no such trend appeared in memory repertoires. Zero-insertion analyses could be partly confounded by invariant T cells such as MAIT and iNKT, though diverse VJ usage argued against such confounding for most clonotypes. The excess sharing between twins in beta out-of-frame sequences was weaker because fewer shared sequences reduced the signal-to-noise ratio. Compared with coincidental sharing between unrelated individuals, out-of-frame TCR alpha sequences shared between twins showed an excess of sequences with low generation probability. Because the same donors could not be followed over many years, the conclusions relied on cross-sectional statistical analysis.

Receptor libraries were prepared by 5' RACE. The instrument given in TCRdb is Illumina HiSeq 2000. Template switching added a universal primer binding site, and the final cDNA carried a unique molecular identifier that allowed TCR cDNA molecules to be counted accurately. First-strand cDNA for TCR alpha and beta chains was synthesized from specific primers in the conserved constant-segment region. To control for contamination, every cDNA library was double barcoded, receiving both a SMART-Mk sample barcode and Illumina barcodes. TruSeq adapter sequences along with Illumina sample barcodes were introduced in two successive PCR steps. The Illumina HiSeq platform was used with custom primers to sequence TCR alpha and beta cDNA libraries. In the paper's pipeline: Unique molecular identifiers were extracted from raw reads with MiGEC, and CDR3 positions were determined with MiXCR. For each individual, recombination models were inferred using an EM algorithm with the repgenHMM and IGoR tools. The tcR package in R was used for shared clonotype analysis, with sharing normalized by the product of cloneset sizes. To study raw recombination without the effects of thymic and clonal selection, out-of-frame nonproductive sequences were analyzed. TCRdb applied fastp at Q25 and MiXCR to the public reads, then kept only in-frame beta chains. Each entry merges the rows of one CDR3 protein and shows their most common DNA and genes. The authors' filters were not applied to this entry. The sample table lists roughly 630,000 distinct CDR3 sequences, 7% to 7.5% of them with a count of one. Jointly, the top ten make up roughly 1.6% of the sample.

All donors were healthy Caucasians. Three pairs of female monozygotic twins, all aged roughly 18 to 29 years, were included in the twin cohort. RNA for TCR libraries was isolated from peripheral blood mononuclear cells. Relative to germline, V is missing 6 bases and J is missing 5 bases, with 10 bases of the junction outside any gene match. The CDR3 runs 15 residues from the cysteine to the phenylalanine. The read is trimmed to its CDR3 DNA, 45 bases read in frame from base 1. The CDR1 and CDR2 encoded by the germline V gene are MNHNS and SASEGT. As regards this clonotype: It lacks a known antigen. Base qualities are missing; no much larger clone stands one base away.

Separately, the same data were catalogued under a study of yellow fever vaccine responses in identical twins. That second report states: According to the authors, in identical twins the way T cells responded to vaccination appeared partly convergent and partly personalized. In the study, vaccine-responding T cell clones were precisely tracked in identical twins.

The chain couples TRBV6-1 to TRBJ2-1; 7 of the junction bases match TRBD2. The receptor was derived from a woman aged 18 to 35 in good health. The sequenced material came from PBMCs. The bases read TGTGCCAGCAGGATACGCGGGAGTTATAACAATGAGCAGTTCTTC. Translated, it gives CASRIRGSYNNEQFF.